This T cell receptor beta chain derives from a study of T-cell reconstitution after alpha-beta-depleted transplantation in children (dated by TCRdb to 2016 to 2017). Context from the whole study: Using TCR repertoire profiling, the study followed T-cell immune reconstitution in a quantitative way in children after TCRalphabeta/CD19-depleted allogeneic hematopoietic cell transplantation. Study-wide conclusions, independent of this receptor: The high TCRbeta diversity at day 60 in some patients was ascribed to recipient T cells and intrathymic progenitors that had survived conditioning. Over subsequent months, a decline in hyperexpanded clone frequencies was noted, and after one year, T-cell counts and TCRbeta diversity were mostly ascribed to newly produced T cells. About two months after transplant, the apparently early recovery of alphabetaT-cell counts reportedly depended on just several hundred clones that had expanded rapidly and came from non-depleted graft cells.

For this clonotype: There is no known antigen for this receptor. Base-call qualities are not available, and no considerably larger clone is one nucleotide away.

What the treatment or condition label conveys for this sample: allogeneic hematopoietic cell transplantation with graft depleted of TCRalphabeta T cells and CD19 B cells. The transplant recipients were children given TCRalphabeta/CD19-depleted allogeneic hematopoietic cell grafts. Library preparation used PCR. The listed sequencing device is Illumina HiSeq 2500. TCR library preparation used molecular barcoding, with unique molecular identifiers applied to normalize quantification of the TCRbeta repertoire. The public reads were run again by TCRdb, first through fastp at Q25 and then through MiXCR, and only productive beta chains were kept. Each entry is one CDR3 protein sequence, shown with its most common DNA and genes. For this sample there are hundreds of thousands of distinct CDR3 sequences; under 20% appear just once. Approximately 28% of the sample is taken by the ten largest. Sequences were derived from PBMCs, mostly from graft donor cells, sampled 360 days after TCRalphabeta/CD19-depleted stem cell transplant. The TCR was taken from a boy younger than two who had a stem cell transplant for Wiskott-Aldrich syndrome, so the T cells may come from the graft donor.

The CDR3 region: CASTPGQDGEQYF. The nucleotide sequence is given as TGTGCCAGCACCCCGGGACAGGACGGGGAGCAGTACTTC. The chain uses TRBV12-3 or TRBV12-4 and TRBJ2-7, with 8 bases matching TRBD1. Trimming takes 7 bases off V and 7 bases off J; junction bases not matched to a gene: 9. Spanning cysteine to phenylalanine, the CDR3 consists of 13 amino acids. The CDR3 DNA has 39 bases and is translated from base 1.